The clone carrying this T cell receptor (beta chain) was seen ten or more times. The record originates from a study of regulatory T cells in long-lasting Graves disease. Whole-study context: The antithyroid drugs taken by newly diagnosed Graves' patients had been used for under 3 months.

CDR3 size: 18 residues. Germline CDR1 and CDR2: KGHDR and SFDVKD. The ends were cut back, 7 bases at V and 3 bases at J, with 24 bases in the middle. Noted time point: newly diagnosed GD, antithyroid drugs for less than 3 months. Extracted RNA from PBMCs served as the source of the TCR library. Guidelines of the American Thyroid Association were used to diagnose Graves' disease. To make TCR beta libraries, researchers used iRepertoire HTBI primers and Arm-PCR of CDR3 regions. Each CDR3 protein is one row after TCRdb ran MiXCR on the multiplex PCR reads. This sample has hundreds of thousands of distinct CDR3 sequences, with over 15% found just once. These data were also filed under a second study, of T cells in Graves' hyperthyroidism and ophthalmopathy. As that study records: Reasons for excluding patients were uncontrolled infection, other autoimmune disease, pregnancy or lactation. Most thyroid-expanded clonotypes above 0.001 were also found in blood.

V is TRBV24-1 and J is TRBJ2-1; tentatively, D is TRBD1 (6 bases). The source is a man aged 40-50 years with Graves disease. This specimen was peripheral blood mononuclear cells (PBMCs), taken at new diagnosis, from a patient treated with antithyroid drugs. CDR3 coding DNA: TGTGCCACCAGCGGTGCACAGACAGGAATTGCGGACTACAATGAGCAGTTCTTC. Encoded protein: CATSGAQTGIADYNEQFF.